This T cell receptor beta chain came from a study of identical twins. TCRdb processed the 5' RACE reads anew with MiXCR; each CDR3 protein has one entry. Of approximately 490,000 distinct CDR3 sequences in the sample, approximately 20% were seen once. This same sample was also taken into another study, of yellow fever vaccine responses in identical twins. That work contributes: Twins reportedly had a vaccine T cell response that seemed partly convergent, partly personalized.

This clonotype was obtained from a woman aged 18 to 35 in good health. Sequenced sample: CD4+ T cells sorted from blood.

The CDR3 coding sequence is TGCGCCAGCAGCCAACACGGGGCCCCCGCAGATACGCAGTATTTT. Amino acids: CASSQHGAPADTQYF. The chain recombines TRBV4-1 with TRBJ2-3; D possibly uses TRBD1 or TRBD2 (5 bases each). The length of the CDR3 is 15 residues. Looked up from germline, CDR1 is MGHRA and CDR2 is YSYEKL. V was clipped by 2 bases and J by 4 bases, with 13 bases between them.